This T cell receptor beta chain was retrieved from a study of blood T cell repertoires in COVID-19. Overall study: Samples of COVID-19 (acute and convalescent) were obtained from the United States, Italy and Spain. T cells, B-cell-depleted T cells, or PBMCs provided the cDNA or gDNA that served as material.

The V segment lost 4 bases and the J segment 4 bases; nucleotides outside the gene matches: 8. CDR1 and CDR2 from the germline V gene are SGHRS and YFSETQ. CDR3 length: 15 residues. Under the authors' procedure: Researchers report that nucleated cell counts were estimated from reference gene primer amplification. Data came from immunoSEQ multiplex PCR; TCRdb stores just in-frame clones and leaves some out. Clone size and V and J calls were adopted from that table, with D and trimming inferred from the DNA. The table has around 93,000 clones, roughly 91% seen once. The source material was peripheral blood. The V and J genes are TRBV5-1 and TRBJ2-7, with TRBD1 identical over 10 bases. The sequence derives from a man between 18 and 35 years old with COVID-19, enrolled during active disease. DNA of the CDR3: TGCGCCAGCAGCGCGGGGACAGGGGCAGCTTACGAGCAGTACTTC. Translation gives CASSAGTGAAYEQYF. The full variable domain, in which reference TRBV5-1 and TRBJ2-7 provide the parts outside the CDR3, is KAGVTQTPRYLIKTRGQQVTLSCSPISGHRSVSWYQQTPGQGLQFLFEYFSETQRNKGNFPGRFSGRQFSNSRSEMNVSTLELGDSALYLCASSAGTGAAYEQYFGPGTRLTVT.